The sample holds a few counts of the clone carrying this TCR beta chain. This sample was taken from a study of OX40 agonist ivuxolimab in advanced cancers. Profiled with immunoSEQ multiplex PCR; TCRdb holds only in-frame clones, not every one. The sample consists of 60,000 to 75,000 clones, 80% to 85% of them appearing once. The CDR3 runs 18 residues. Germline CDR1 reads SGHRS; CDR2 reads YFSETQ. Trimming removed 2 bases from V and 8 bases from J; junction bases left unmatched: 13. This clonotype originated in an adult with an advanced solid tumor such as melanoma, head and neck, liver or kidney cancer. V and J are TRBV5-1 and TRBJ2-1; 13 bases are shared with TRBD2. The sample consisted of CD4+ or CD8+ T cells sorted from blood, taken in a trial of the OX40 agonist ivuxolimab. The CDR3 DNA sequence: TGCGCCAGCAGCTTAGGACCGTCCGGGACTAGCGGGACGGATGAGCAGTTCTTC. This gives the protein CASSLGPSGTSGTDEQFF.